The clone carrying this T cell receptor (beta chain) showed up just a few times. The read finishes 3 residues shy of the CDR3 end, and the germline J gene is used to complete it. CDR3 size: 14 residues. Germline-derived CDR1 and CDR2 are MNHNS and SASEGT. Blood samples were heparinized, about 4.5 to 8 ml per donor. Some clones are missing from TCRdb's copy, which holds only in-frame ones; the method was immunoSEQ multiplex PCR. The sample yields approximately 56,000 clones, without any singletons. This sample stems from a study of T cell clonality in common variable immunodeficiency. The TCR sequence derives from a person between 18 and 69 years old in good health. The chain couples TRBV6-1 to TRBJ1-4, with D hard to call. The sequencing input was peripheral blood mononuclear cells. The CDR3 DNA, read in part, is TGTGCCAGCAGTGAAGATCCACTTTATTCACCA. Translating gives CASSEDPLYSP. The full CDR3 protein is CASSEDPLYSPLFF.